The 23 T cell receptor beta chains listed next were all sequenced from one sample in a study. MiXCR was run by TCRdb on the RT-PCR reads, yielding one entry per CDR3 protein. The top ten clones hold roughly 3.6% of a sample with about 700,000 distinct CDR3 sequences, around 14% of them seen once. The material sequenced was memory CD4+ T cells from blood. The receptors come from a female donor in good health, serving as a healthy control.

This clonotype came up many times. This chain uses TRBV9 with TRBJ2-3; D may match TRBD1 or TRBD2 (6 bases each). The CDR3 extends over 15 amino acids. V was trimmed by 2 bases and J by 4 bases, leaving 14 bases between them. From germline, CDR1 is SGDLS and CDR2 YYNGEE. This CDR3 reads CASSVQSRGADTQYF. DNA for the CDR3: TGTGCCAGCAGCGTTCAATCTAGGGGGGCAGATACGCAGTATTTT.

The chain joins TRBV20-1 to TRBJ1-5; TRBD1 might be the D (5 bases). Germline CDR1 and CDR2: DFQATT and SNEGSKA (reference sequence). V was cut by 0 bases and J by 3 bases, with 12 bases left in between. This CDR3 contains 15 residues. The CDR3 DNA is TGCAGTGCTAGAGACCCCGACAGCCTCAATCAGCCCCAGCATTTT. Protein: CSARDPDSLNQPQHF.

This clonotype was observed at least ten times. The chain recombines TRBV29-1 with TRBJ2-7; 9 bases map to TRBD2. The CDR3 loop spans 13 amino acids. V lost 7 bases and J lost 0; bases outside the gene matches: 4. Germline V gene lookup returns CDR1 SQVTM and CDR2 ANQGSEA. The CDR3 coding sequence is TGCAGCGCTAGTAGCGGGAGCTCCTACGAGCAGTACTTC. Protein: CSASSGSSYEQYF.

This CDR3 is CASSFPGSRLFF. The CDR3 nucleotides read TGTGCCAGCAGCTTTCCGGGGAGCCGACTGTTTTTT. The chain recombines TRBV7-9 with TRBJ1-4; D ambiguous. Trimming removed 3 bases from V and 13 bases from J, with 12 bases in between. Germline CDR1 SEHNR, CDR2 FQNEAQ (reference sequence). This CDR3 spans 12 amino acids.

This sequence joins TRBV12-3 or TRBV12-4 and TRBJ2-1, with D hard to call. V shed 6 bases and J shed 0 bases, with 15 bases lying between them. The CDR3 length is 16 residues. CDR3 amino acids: CASRDLYRHSYNEQFF. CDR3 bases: TGTGCCAGCAGGGACCTTTATCGGCACTCCTACAATGAGCAGTTCTTC.

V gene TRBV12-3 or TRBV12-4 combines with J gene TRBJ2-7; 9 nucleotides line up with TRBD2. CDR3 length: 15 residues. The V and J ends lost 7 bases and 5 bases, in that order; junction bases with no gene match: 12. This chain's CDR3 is CASTDSRGGGDEQYF. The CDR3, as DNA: TGTGCCAGCACCGACTCGCGGGGCGGGGGGGACGAGCAGTACTTC.

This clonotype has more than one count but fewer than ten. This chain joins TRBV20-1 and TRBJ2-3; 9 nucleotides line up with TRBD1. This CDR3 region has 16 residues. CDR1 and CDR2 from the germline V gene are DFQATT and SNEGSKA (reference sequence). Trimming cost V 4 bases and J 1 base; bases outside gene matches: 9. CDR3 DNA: TGCAGTGCTACTGCCCGGGACAGGGTTGGCACAGATACGCAGTATTTT. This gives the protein CSATARDRVGTDTQYF.

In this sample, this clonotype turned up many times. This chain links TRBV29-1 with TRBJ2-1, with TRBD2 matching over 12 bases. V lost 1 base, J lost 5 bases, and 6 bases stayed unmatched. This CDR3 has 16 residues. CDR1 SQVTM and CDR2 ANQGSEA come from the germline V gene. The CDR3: CSVEARGLAGNNEQFF. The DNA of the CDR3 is TGCAGCGTTGAAGCCCGCGGACTAGCGGGGAACAATGAGCAGTTCTTC.

CDR3 sequence (DNA): TGTGCCAGCAGCTTTTCTGGCGGGACTAGCCTACAAGAGACCCAGTACTTC. Amino acids: CASSFSGGTSLQETQYF. The chain carries TRBV7-3 and TRBJ2-5; the match to TRBD2 covers 9 bases. Per the germline V gene, CDR1 is SGHTA and CDR2 is FQGTGA. The CDR3 runs 17 residues. V gave up 3 bases and J gave up 2 bases; unmatched junction bases: 10. The full variable domain, completed using reference TRBV7-3 and TRBJ2-5, is GAGVSQTPSNKVTEKGKYVELRCDPISGHTALYWYRQSLGQGPEFLIYFQGTGAADDSGLPNDRFFAVRPEGSVSTLKIQRTERGDSAVYLCASSFSGGTSLQETQYFGPGTRLLVL.

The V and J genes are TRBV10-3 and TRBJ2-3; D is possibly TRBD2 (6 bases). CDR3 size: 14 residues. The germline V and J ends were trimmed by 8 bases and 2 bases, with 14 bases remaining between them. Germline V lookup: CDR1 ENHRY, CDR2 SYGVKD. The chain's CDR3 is CAIGKEGLTDTQYF. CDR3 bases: TGTGCCATCGGAAAGGAGGGGCTCACAGATACGCAGTATTTT.

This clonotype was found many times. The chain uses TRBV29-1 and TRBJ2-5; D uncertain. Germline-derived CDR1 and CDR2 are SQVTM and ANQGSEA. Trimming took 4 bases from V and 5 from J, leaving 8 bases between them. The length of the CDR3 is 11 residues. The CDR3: CSVARSETQYF. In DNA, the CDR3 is TGCAGCGTTGCACGGTCGGAGACCCAGTACTTC.

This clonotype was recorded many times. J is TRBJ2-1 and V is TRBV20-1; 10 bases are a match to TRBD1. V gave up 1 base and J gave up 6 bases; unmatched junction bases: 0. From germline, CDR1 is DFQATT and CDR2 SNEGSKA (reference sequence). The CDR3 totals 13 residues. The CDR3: CSARGQGANEQFF. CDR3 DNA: TGCAGTGCTAGAGGACAGGGGGCCAATGAGCAGTTCTTC.

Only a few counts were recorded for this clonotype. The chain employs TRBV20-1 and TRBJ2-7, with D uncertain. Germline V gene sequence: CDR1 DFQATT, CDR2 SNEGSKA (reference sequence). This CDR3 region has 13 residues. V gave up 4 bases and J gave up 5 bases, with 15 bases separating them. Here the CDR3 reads CSAKALSAHEQYF. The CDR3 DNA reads TGCAGTGCTAAGGCCCTCTCAGCGCACGAGCAGTACTTC.

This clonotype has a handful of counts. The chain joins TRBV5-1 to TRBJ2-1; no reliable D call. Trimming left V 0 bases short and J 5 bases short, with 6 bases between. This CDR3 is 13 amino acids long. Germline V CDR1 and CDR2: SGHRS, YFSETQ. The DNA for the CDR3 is TGCGCCAGCAGCTTGGTCCTCCACAATGAGCAGTTCTTC. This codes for CASSLVLHNEQFF.

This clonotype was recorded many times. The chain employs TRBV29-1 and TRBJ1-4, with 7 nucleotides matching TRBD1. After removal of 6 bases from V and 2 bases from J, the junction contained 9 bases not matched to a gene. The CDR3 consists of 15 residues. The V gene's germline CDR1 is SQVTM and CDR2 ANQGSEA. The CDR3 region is CSVGPGGGTNEKLFF. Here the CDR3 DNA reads TGCAGCGTCGGGCCAGGGGGAGGTACTAATGAAAAACTGTTTTTT.

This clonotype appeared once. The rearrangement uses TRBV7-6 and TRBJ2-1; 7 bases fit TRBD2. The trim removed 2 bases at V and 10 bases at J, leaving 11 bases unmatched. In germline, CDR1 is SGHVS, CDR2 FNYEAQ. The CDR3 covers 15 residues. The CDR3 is CASSLRGGSFREQFF. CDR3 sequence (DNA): TGTGCCAGCAGCTTACGTGGCGGGAGCTTCCGCGAGCAGTTCTTC. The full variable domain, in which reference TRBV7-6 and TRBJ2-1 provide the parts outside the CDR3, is GAGVSQSPRYKVTKRGQDVALRCDPISGHVSLYWYRQALGQGPEFLTYFNYEAQQDKSGLPNDRFSAERPEGSISTLTIQRTEQRDSAMYRCASSLRGGSFREQFFGPGTRLTVL.

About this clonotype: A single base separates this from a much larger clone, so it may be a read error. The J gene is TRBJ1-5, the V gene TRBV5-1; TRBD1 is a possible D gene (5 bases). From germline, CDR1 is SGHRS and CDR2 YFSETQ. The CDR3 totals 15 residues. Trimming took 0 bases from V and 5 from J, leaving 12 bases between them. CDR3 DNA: TGCGCCAGCAGCTTGGCAGGGTTTGTTGATCAGCCCCAGCATTTT. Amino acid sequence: CASSLAGFVDQPQHF.

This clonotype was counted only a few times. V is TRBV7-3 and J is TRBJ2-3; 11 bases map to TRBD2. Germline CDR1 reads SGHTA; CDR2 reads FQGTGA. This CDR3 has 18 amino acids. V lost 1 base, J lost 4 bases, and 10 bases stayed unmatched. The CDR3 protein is CASSLNALAGVAADTQYF. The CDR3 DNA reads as TGTGCCAGCAGCTTAAATGCACTAGCGGGAGTGGCCGCAGATACGCAGTATTTT.

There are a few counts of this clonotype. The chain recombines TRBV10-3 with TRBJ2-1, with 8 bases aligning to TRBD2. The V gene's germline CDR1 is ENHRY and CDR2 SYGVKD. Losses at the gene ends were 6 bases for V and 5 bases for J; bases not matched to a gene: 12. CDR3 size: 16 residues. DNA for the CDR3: TGTGCCATCAGGAACCCCCTAGCGGGTCGGAACAATGAGCAGTTCTTC. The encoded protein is CAIRNPLAGRNNEQFF.

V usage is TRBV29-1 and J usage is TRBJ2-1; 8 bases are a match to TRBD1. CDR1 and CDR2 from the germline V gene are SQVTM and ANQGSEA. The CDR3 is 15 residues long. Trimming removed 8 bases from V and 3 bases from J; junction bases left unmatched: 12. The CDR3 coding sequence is TGCAGCCCCTCGAGAGGGACAGGAGACTACAATGAGCAGTTCTTC. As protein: CSPSRGTGDYNEQFF.

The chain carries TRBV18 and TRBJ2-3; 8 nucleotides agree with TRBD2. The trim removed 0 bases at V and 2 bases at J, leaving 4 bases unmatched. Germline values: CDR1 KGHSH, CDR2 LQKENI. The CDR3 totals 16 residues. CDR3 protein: CASSPPSGGTTDTQYF. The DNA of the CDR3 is TGTGCCAGCTCACCACCCAGCGGGGGTACCACAGATACGCAGTATTTT.

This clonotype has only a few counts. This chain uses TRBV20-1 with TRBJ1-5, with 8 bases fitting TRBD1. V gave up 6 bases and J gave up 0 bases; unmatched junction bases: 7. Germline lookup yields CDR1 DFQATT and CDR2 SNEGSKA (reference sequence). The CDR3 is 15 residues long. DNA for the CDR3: TGCAGTGCAAGGACAGGGAGGGATAGCAATCAGCCCCAGCATTTT. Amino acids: CSARTGRDSNQPQHF.

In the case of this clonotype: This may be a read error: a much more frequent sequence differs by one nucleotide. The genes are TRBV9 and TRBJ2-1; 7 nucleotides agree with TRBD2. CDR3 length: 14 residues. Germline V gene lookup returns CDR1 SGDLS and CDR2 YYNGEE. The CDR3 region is CASSALLAYIEQFF. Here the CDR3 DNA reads TGTGCCAGCAGCGCTCTACTAGCGTACATTGAGCAGTTCTTC.